The clone carrying this T cell receptor (beta chain) was recorded only once. The antigen remains unidentified. These data belong to a study of vaccination effects on CD4 cells after COVID-19. As for the study in general: Either the mRNA-1273 or the BNT162b2 vaccine was given to participants as two doses.

CD4+ T cells specific for antigen were expanded with viral peptide pools by the ViraFEST assay before sequencing. Culture proceeded for more than nine days, and CD4+ T cells were then isolated. According to the study, vaccine recipients showed no prior SARS-CoV-2 infection and negative nucleocapsid antibodies. Assay used: immunoSEQ multiplex PCR; TCRdb lists only in-frame clones, some missing. The sample lists tens of thousands of clones, around 76% occurring once. CDR3 size: 13 residues. Germline lookup yields CDR1 LGHDT and CDR2 YNNKEL (reference sequence). Trimming shortened V by 6 bases and J by 6 bases, and 14 bases separated the two germline ends. Study-wide results and limits: Common cold coronavirus cross-reactivity was shown by only 1 of 255 vaccine-induced clones in healthy vaccinees.

The TCR comes from a human donor who received a COVID-19 vaccine. Source: CD4+ T cells from PBMCs cultured with HCoV-OC43 spike peptides, taken before COVID-19 vaccination. Subset reported: HCoV-OC43 spike overlapping peptide pool stimulation. The rearrangement joins TRBV3-1 (or the pseudogene TRBV3-2) to TRBJ1-1; D not certain. CDR3 sequence (DNA): TGTGCCAGCAGGCAGACGATCAACTCTGAAGCTTTCTTT. It is translated as CASRQTINSEAFF.